A selection of T cell receptor beta chains follows, all from one sample in a study of spatial heterogeneity in lung cancer. TCRdb redid the calling of the 5' RACE reads with MiXCR, one entry per CDR3 protein. Of approximately 44,000 distinct CDR3 sequences in the sample, about 10% were seen once. The material was PBMCs, obtained at surgery. The origin of the receptors is a female donor with early-stage non-small cell lung cancer. Both conserved end residues are part of each CDR3. The D gene is left open where the match is weak. Some rows have no size entry. The others give once, few or many, or a class for an expanded clone.

size: many
J: TRBJ1-5
V: TRBV28
D: NA
CDR3: CASREYDNQPQHF
DNA: TGTGCCAGCCGAGAGTACGACAATCAGCCCCAGCATTTT

size: few
J: TRBJ1-2
V: TRBV6-1
D: NA
CDR3: CASSGGRFFYGYTF
DNA: TGTGCCAGCAGTGGCGGGAGATTTTTCTATGGCTACACCTTC

size: many
J: TRBJ1-6
V: TRBV13
D: TRBD1
CDR3: CASSHGQGRSPLHF
DNA: TGTGCCAGCAGCCACGGACAGGGCCGCTCACCCCTCCACTTT

size: NA
J: TRBJ1-1
V: TRBV4-2
D: NA
CDR3: CASSQVTGVNTEAFF
DNA: TGTGCCAGCAGCCAAGTAACCGGGGTTAACACTGAAGCTTTCTTT

size: many
J: TRBJ2-1
V: TRBV6-2/TRBV6-3
D: TRBD2
CDR3: CASTSGAYNEQFF
DNA: TGTGCCAGCACTAGCGGGGCGTACAATGAGCAGTTCTTC

size: few
J: TRBJ2-5
V: TRBV15
D: NA
CDR3: CATSRAGGARQETQYF
DNA: TGTGCCACCAGCAGAGCCGGGGGAGCGCGTCAGGAGACCCAGTACTTC

size: few
J: TRBJ2-1
V: TRBV7-2
D: NA
CDR3: CASSLVPKPEQFF
DNA: TGTGCCAGCAGCTTGGTCCCCAAACCTGAGCAGTTCTTC

size: few
J: TRBJ2-5
V: TRBV4-2
D: NA
CDR3: CASSQDGIGDSQETQYF
DNA: TGTGCCAGCAGCCAAGATGGGATAGGGGACTCCCAAGAGACCCAGTACTTC

size: many
J: TRBJ1-1
V: TRBV5-8
D: TRBD1
CDR3: CASSRRKTGTFTEAFF
DNA: TGTGCCAGCAGCCGACGCAAGACAGGGACTTTCACTGAAGCTTTCTTT

size: NA
J: TRBJ2-3
V: TRBV7-9
D: NA
CDR3: CASSLDARAADTQYF
DNA: TGTGCCAGCAGCTTAGACGCCAGGGCCGCAGATACGCAGTATTTT

size: few
J: TRBJ1-2
V: TRBV2
D: TRBD1
CDR3: CASSPRQGSYGYTF
DNA: TGTGCCAGCAGTCCACGACAGGGGTCCTATGGCTACACCTTC

size: many
J: TRBJ1-1
V: TRBV28
D: TRBD1
CDR3: CASSPGTGRTEAFF
DNA: TGTGCCAGCAGTCCGGGGACAGGTAGGACTGAAGCTTTCTTT

size: NA
J: TRBJ1-2
V: TRBV15
D: NA
CDR3: CATSRDRFYGYTF
DNA: TGTGCCACCAGCAGAGATCGATTTTATGGCTACACCTTC

size: few
J: TRBJ2-5
V: TRBV29-1
D: TRBD2
CDR3: CSVAGGGLATQYF
DNA: TGCAGCGTTGCCGGGGGGGGCCTCGCGACCCAGTACTTC

size: NA
J: TRBJ2-1
V: TRBV27
D: TRBD2
CDR3: CASSSASAGENNEQFF
DNA: TGTGCCAGCAGTTCTGCATCAGCGGGGGAGAACAATGAGCAGTTCTTC

size: few
J: TRBJ1-1
V: TRBV15
D: NA
CDR3: CATSRPGTANTEAFF
DNA: TGTGCCACCAGCAGACCCGGGACGGCGAACACTGAAGCTTTCTTT

size: few
J: TRBJ1-5
V: TRBV28
D: NA
CDR3: CASSLLGRINSNQPQHF
DNA: TGTGCCAGCAGTTTATTGGGCAGGATAAATAGCAATCAGCCCCAGCATTTT

size: few
J: TRBJ2-5
V: TRBV20-1
D: NA
CDR3: CSATGSSETQYF
DNA: TGCAGTGCTACGGGGTCTTCGGAGACCCAGTACTTC

size: NA
J: TRBJ2-7
V: TRBV6-5
D: TRBD1
CDR3: CASSKKGAGGTYEQYF
DNA: TGTGCCAGCAGCAAGAAGGGGGCGGGTGGCACCTACGAGCAGTACTTC

size: NA
J: TRBJ2-2
V: TRBV12-5
D: TRBD1
CDR3: CASGLAVRVILGTDLTGELFF
DNA: TGTGCTAGTGGTTTGGCAGTACGGGTTATTTTGGGGACAGACCTCACCGGGGAGCTGTTTTTT

size: NA
J: TRBJ1-1
V: TRBV19
D: NA
CDR3: CASFRGETEAFF
DNA: TGTGCCAGTTTCAGGGGCGAGACTGAAGCTTTCTTT

size: NA
J: TRBJ1-2
V: TRBV12-3/TRBV12-4
D: TRBD1
CDR3: CASSLRGGTGRFYGYTF
DNA: TGTGCCAGCAGTTTACGCGGGGGGACAGGGCGTTTCTATGGCTACACCTTC

size: few
J: TRBJ2-7
V: TRBV7-6
D: NA
CDR3: CASSTGQGEQYF
DNA: TGTGCCAGCAGCACCGGCCAAGGCGAGCAGTACTTC

size: medium-sized
J: TRBJ2-5
V: TRBV20-1
D: TRBD1
CDR3: CSATRDSSTGETQYF
DNA: TGCAGTGCTACCAGGGACAGTTCAACGGGGGAGACCCAGTACTTC

size: NA
J: TRBJ2-1
V: TRBV5-6
D: TRBD2
CDR3: CASSPGLAGAPGEQFF
DNA: TGTGCCAGCAGCCCGGGACTAGCGGGGGCTCCGGGTGAGCAGTTCTTC

size: few
J: TRBJ2-5
V: TRBV4-2
D: NA
CDR3: CASSQDLVQETQYF
DNA: TGTGCCAGCAGCCAAGATTTAGTCCAAGAGACCCAGTACTTC

size: NA
J: TRBJ2-7
V: TRBV28
D: NA
CDR3: CASSRASAYEQYF
DNA: TGTGCCAGCAGCCGCGCAAGTGCCTACGAGCAGTACTTC

size: NA
J: TRBJ2-2
V: TRBV11-1
D: NA
CDR3: CASSPQYTGELFF
DNA: TGTGCCAGCAGCCCTCAGTACACCGGGGAGCTGTTTTTT

size: NA
J: TRBJ1-1
V: TRBV7-3
D: NA
CDR3: CASSHGVNTEAFF
DNA: TGTGCCAGCAGCCACGGGGTGAACACTGAAGCTTTCTTT

size: NA
J: TRBJ2-7
V: TRBV7-2
D: TRBD1
CDR3: CASSSVTGKNEQYF
DNA: TGTGCCAGCAGCTCCGTGACAGGGAAGAACGAGCAGTACTTC

size: NA
J: TRBJ1-6
V: TRBV5-1
D: NA
CDR3: CASSSGGSVEGSYNSPLHF
DNA: TGCGCCAGCAGCTCAGGAGGGTCGGTGGAGGGCTCCTATAATTCACCCCTCCACTTT

size: NA
J: TRBJ1-2
V: TRBV19
D: TRBD1
CDR3: CASSQPGQVYGYTF
DNA: TGTGCCAGTAGTCAACCGGGACAGGTCTATGGCTACACCTTC

size: many
J: TRBJ2-3
V: TRBV6-2/TRBV6-3
D: TRBD2
CDR3: CASSRTTSGGTTDTQYF
DNA: TGTGCCAGCAGTAGAACAACTAGCGGGGGGACCACAGATACGCAGTATTTT

size: NA
J: TRBJ2-2
V: TRBV20-1
D: TRBD1
CDR3: CSALDRENTGELFF
DNA: TGCAGTGCACTGGACAGGGAAAACACCGGGGAGCTGTTTTTT

size: few
J: TRBJ2-1
V: TRBV7-9
D: NA
CDR3: CASSFPEINEQFF
DNA: TGTGCCAGCAGCTTCCCAGAAATAAATGAGCAGTTCTTC

size: few
J: TRBJ1-5
V: TRBV20-1
D: TRBD1
CDR3: CSARDLWGQGAQPQHF
DNA: TGCAGTGCTAGAGATCTGTGGGGACAGGGGGCCCAGCCCCAGCATTTT

size: NA
J: TRBJ2-2
V: TRBV19
D: TRBD1
CDR3: CASKGTGQNTGELFF
DNA: TGTGCCAGTAAAGGGACAGGGCAAAACACCGGGGAGCTGTTTTTT

size: NA
J: TRBJ2-2
V: TRBV30
D: TRBD1
CDR3: CAWSGQGRAGELFF
DNA: TGTGCCTGGAGCGGACAGGGTAGGGCCGGGGAGCTGTTTTTT

size: few
J: TRBJ1-2
V: TRBV5-6
D: TRBD1
CDR3: CASSFGQANYGYTF
DNA: TGTGCCAGCAGCTTTGGACAGGCGAACTATGGCTACACCTTC

size: many
J: TRBJ2-7
V: TRBV7-8
D: NA
CDR3: CASSPPYEQYF
DNA: TGTGCCAGCAGCCCCCCATACGAGCAGTACTTC

size: NA
J: TRBJ1-2
V: TRBV20-1
D: TRBD1
CDR3: CSAGASPGQGRGYTF
DNA: TGCAGTGCTGGGGCAAGTCCGGGACAGGGGCGCGGCTACACCTTC

size: NA
J: TRBJ2-2
V: TRBV7-2
D: NA
CDR3: CASSLGAGNTGELFF
DNA: TGTGCCAGCAGCTTAGGGGCAGGGAACACCGGGGAGCTGTTTTTT

size: once
J: TRBJ1-1
V: TRBV28
D: NA
CDR3: CASSVTRPLVGAFF
DNA: TGTGCCAGCAGTGTGACTCGTCCTCTCGTGGGAGCTTTCTTT

size: few
J: TRBJ2-7
V: TRBV29-1
D: NA
CDR3: CSVLKDYEQYF
DNA: TGCAGCGTTCTTAAGGACTACGAGCAGTACTTC

size: many
J: TRBJ2-1
V: TRBV7-2
D: TRBD2
CDR3: CASSPSGGAYNEQFF
DNA: TGTGCCAGCAGCCCTAGCGGGGGGGCGTACAATGAGCAGTTCTTC

size: many
J: TRBJ2-2
V: TRBV28
D: TRBD1
CDR3: CASSLLRQGTNTGELFF
DNA: TGTGCCAGCAGCCTCCTCCGACAGGGGACGAACACCGGGGAGCTGTTTTTT

size: NA
J: TRBJ1-1
V: TRBV15
D: TRBD1
CDR3: CATSPGTGGRTEAFF
DNA: TGTGCCACCAGCCCCGGGACAGGGGGCCGCACTGAAGCTTTCTTT

size: NA
J: TRBJ1-1
V: TRBV12-3/TRBV12-4
D: TRBD1
CDR3: CASSQDHRQGGDTEAFF
DNA: TGTGCCAGCAGTCAAGATCACAGACAGGGAGGGGACACTGAAGCTTTCTTT

size: NA
J: TRBJ2-7
V: TRBV20-1
D: NA
CDR3: CSSLGTEAYEQYF
DNA: TGCAGTTCTTTGGGAACCGAAGCCTACGAGCAGTACTTC

size: NA
J: TRBJ2-2
V: TRBV19
D: NA
CDR3: CASTMRGDTGELFF
DNA: TGTGCCAGTACCATGAGGGGTGACACCGGGGAGCTGTTTTTT

size: NA
J: TRBJ2-5
V: TRBV5-4
D: TRBD1
CDR3: CASSPAAGQGTKTQYF
DNA: TGTGCCAGCAGCCCGGCGGCTGGACAGGGGACGAAGACCCAGTACTTC

size: NA
J: TRBJ2-3
V: TRBV28
D: NA
CDR3: CASSEAHTDTQYF
DNA: TGTGCCAGCAGTGAGGCCCACACAGATACGCAGTATTTT

size: NA
J: TRBJ2-7
V: TRBV10-3
D: TRBD1
CDR3: CAISRGQGPYEQYF
DNA: TGTGCCATCAGTAGAGGACAGGGGCCCTACGAGCAGTACTTC

size: NA
J: TRBJ2-6
V: TRBV19
D: NA
CDR3: CASSIWFPSGANVLTF
DNA: TGTGCCAGTAGTATTTGGTTCCCCTCTGGGGCCAACGTCCTGACTTTC

size: many
J: TRBJ2-1
V: TRBV5-1
D: NA
CDR3: CASSLEDSEEFF
DNA: TGCGCCAGCAGCTTGGAGGACAGTGAAGAGTTCTTC

size: few
J: TRBJ2-7
V: TRBV7-8
D: TRBD2
CDR3: CASSKLAGTSEQYF
DNA: TGTGCCAGCAGTAAACTAGCGGGGACCTCCGAGCAGTACTTC

size: few
J: TRBJ1-4
V: TRBV5-1
D: TRBD1
CDR3: CASSSEPGTGLGELFF
DNA: TGCGCCAGCAGCTCAGAGCCCGGGACAGGGTTAGGGGAACTGTTTTTT

size: few
J: TRBJ1-1
V: TRBV6-5
D: NA
CDR3: CASSFPSQGQSEAFF
DNA: TGTGCCAGCAGTTTCCCCTCGCAGGGGCAAAGTGAAGCTTTCTTT

size: NA
J: TRBJ2-7
V: TRBV5-1
D: NA
CDR3: CASSLGRPLDEQYF
DNA: TGCGCCAGCAGCTTGGGCAGACCCCTTGACGAGCAGTACTTC

size: few
J: TRBJ2-1
V: TRBV15
D: TRBD2
CDR3: CATSREASGGAEFF
DNA: TGTGCCACCAGCAGAGAGGCTAGCGGGGGGGCGGAGTTCTTC